The source of this T cell receptor (beta chain) is a study of control samples from healthy donors and cancer patients. V was clipped by 7 bases and J by 4 bases, with 7 bases between them. This CDR3 is built from 11 residues. Germline V CDR1 and CDR2: SNHLY, FYNNEI. The table came from immunoSEQ multiplex PCR; TCRdb's copy has only in-frame clones and leaves some out. The sample yields about 150,000 clones, around 92% seen once. V usage is TRBV2 and J usage is TRBJ1-1, with D possibly TRBD1 on 6 matching bases. Sequenced material: blood. The clonotype was recovered from a woman between 40 and 50 years old in good health. CDR3 residues: CASTGATEAFF. The CDR3 DNA sequence: TGTGCCAGCACAGGGGCCACTGAAGCTTTCTTT.